This T cell receptor (beta chain) was found in a study of blood T cell repertoires in COVID-19. In the study overall: Samples of COVID-19 (acute and convalescent) were obtained from the United States, Italy and Spain.

In the authors' methods: Amplifying reference gene primers gave estimates of nucleated cell counts. Method: immunoSEQ multiplex PCR; TCRdb's copy keeps in-frame clones and lacks some. V and J calls and clone size are those listed in that table; D and trimming were worked out from the DNA. The data contain 150,000 or so clones, around four fifths of them singletons. Losses at the gene ends were 1 base for V and 7 bases for J; bases not matched to a gene: 3. The germline V gene has CDR1 LGHDT and CDR2 YNNKEL (reference sequence). The CDR3 runs 13 residues. The sequenced sample was peripheral blood. The receptor comes from a middle-aged man who had recovered from COVID-19. The chain carries TRBV3-1 (or the pseudogene TRBV3-2) and TRBJ1-1, with 7 bases that match TRBD1. CDR3 loop: CASSQATGVEAFF. CDR3 nucleotides: TGTGCCAGCAGCCAAGCTACAGGGGTTGAAGCTTTCTTT.